The next 22 T cell receptor beta chains were all read from a single sample in a study of cytomegalovirus exposure and HLA in healthy donors. The PCR employed 60 Vbeta primers together with 13 Jbeta primers. Measured with immunoSEQ multiplex PCR; TCRdb has only the in-frame clones, and not every one. This listing includes 65,000 to 95,000 clones. Input material: PBMCs. The receptors were sampled from a man aged 30 to 39 in good health and CMV-seronegative.

The rearrangement links TRBV29-1 to TRBJ2-7; a weak D match, TRBD2 (6 bases). Germline CDR1 and CDR2: SQVTM and ANQGSEA. V was shortened by 8 bases and J by 6 bases, with 17 bases between the two germline ends. This CDR3 spans 12 amino acids. The CDR3 DNA reads TGCAGCCTCAGTATGCAGGGAGGCGAGCAGTACTTC. Its protein product is CSLSMQGGEQYF.

V gene TRBV9 combines with J gene TRBJ2-5; weak D call: TRBD1 (5 bases). Germline assignment: CDR1 SGDLS and CDR2 YYNGEE. The CDR3 is 14 amino acids. V was cut by 4 bases and J by 5 bases, with 15 bases left in between. CDR3 protein: CASSPGAGRETQYF. The CDR3 DNA reads as TGTGCCAGCAGCCCGGGCGCAGGGCGGGAGACCCAGTACTTC.

The chain uses TRBV4-2 and TRBJ2-5; 7 bases line up with TRBD1. The CDR3 is 16 residues long. Germline V lookup: CDR1 LGHNA, CDR2 YNFKEQ. V lost 2 bases to trimming and J lost 2 bases; unmatched junction nucleotides: 8. CDR3 sequence reads: CASSQHAGTAQETQYF. The CDR3 DNA sequence: TGTGCCAGCAGCCAACACGCCGGGACAGCTCAAGAGACCCAGTACTTC.

The chain recombines TRBV29-1 with TRBJ2-7; TRBD2 matches 10 bases. The V and J ends lost 4 bases and 3 bases, in that order; junction bases with no gene match: 3. The CDR3 runs 13 residues. CDR1 SQVTM and CDR2 ANQGSEA come from the germline V gene. The CDR3 DNA reads as TGCAGCGTTGGATCTAGCGGGAGCTACGAGCAGTACTTC. It specifies CSVGSSGSYEQYF.

V and J are TRBV5-1 and TRBJ1-3, with no clear D. Per the germline V gene, CDR1 is SGHRS and CDR2 is YFSETQ. The CDR3 loop spans 15 amino acids. V lost 0 bases to trimming and J lost 0 bases, with 7 bases between them. This CDR3 reads CASSLGASSGNTIYF. The CDR3 DNA follows: TGCGCCAGCAGCTTGGGGGCGAGCTCTGGAAACACCATATATTTT.

CDR3 residues: CASSPQVNEQFF. CDR3 nucleotide sequence: TGTGCCAGCTCACCCCAGGTGAATGAGCAGTTCTTC. The chain couples TRBV18 to TRBJ2-1; D gene ambiguous. The V end lost 3 bases, the J end lost 7 bases, and 7 bases lay between the germline ends. The CDR3 covers 12 residues. Germline V lookup: CDR1 KGHSH, CDR2 LQKENI.

The chain couples TRBV7-6 to TRBJ2-1; TRBD2 matches at 7 bases. This CDR3 comprises 14 residues. Germline CDR1 SGHVS, CDR2 FNYEAQ. The ends lost 9 bases at V and 4 bases at J; junction bases unmatched: 9. This chain's CDR3 is CASSLAGAYNEQFF. For the CDR3, the DNA is TGTGCCAGTTCGCTGGCGGGAGCGTACAATGAGCAGTTCTTC.

The chain is built from TRBV2 and TRBJ1-6, with D perhaps matching TRBD1 (6 bases). The CDR3 consists of 14 residues. V lost 3 bases and J 7 bases, leaving 10 bases between the germline ends. Germline CDR1 reads SNHLY; CDR2 reads FYNNEI. The CDR3 reads CASSEDSLNSPLHF. The CDR3 DNA reads as TGTGCCAGCAGTGAGGACAGCCTAAATTCACCCCTCCACTTT.

Notes on this clone: The same CDR3 is also encoded by other DNA sequences in this sample. The chain employs TRBV29-1 and TRBJ2-2; 8 bases are a match to TRBD1. This CDR3 has 13 amino acids. Germline trimming cut 2 bases from V and 6 bases from J; bases unmatched to any gene: 2. Germline V CDR1 and CDR2: SQVTM, ANQGSEA. The CDR3 nucleotides read TGCAGCGTTGAACAACAGGGGGCCGGGGAGCTGTTTTTT. Its translation is CSVEQQGAGELFF.

The V call is TRBV14, the J call TRBJ1-1; D remains unclear. Germline CDR1 is SGHDN and CDR2 is FVKESK. The CDR3 sequence is 16 residues long. With 1 base removed from V and 0 bases from J, the gap between germline ends came to 12 bases. CDR3 residues: CASSQAVDEVNTEAFF. The CDR3 DNA follows: TGTGCCAGCAGCCAAGCGGTTGATGAGGTGAACACTGAAGCTTTCTTT.

The chain combines TRBV2 with TRBJ1-5; no reliable D call. With 6 bases removed from V and 3 bases from J, the gap between germline ends came to 6 bases. The CDR3 runs to 12 residues. The germline CDR1 and CDR2 sequences are SNHLY and FYNNEI. The CDR3 reads CASREDNQPQHF. The CDR3 region has the DNA TGTGCCAGCAGGGAGGACAATCAGCCCCAGCATTTT.

This chain joins TRBV11-2 and TRBJ2-3; 10 bases map to TRBD2. The CDR3 contains 16 residues. The V and J ends lost 2 bases and 2 bases, in that order; junction bases with no gene match: 4. Germline V gene sequence: CDR1 SGHAT, CDR2 FQNNGV. CDR3: CASSLRLAGNTDTQYF. DNA of the CDR3: TGTGCCAGCAGCTTACGACTAGCGGGTAACACAGATACGCAGTATTTT.

The chain has TRBV4-1 and TRBJ2-3; the D gene is possibly TRBD2 (7 bases). The CDR3 extends over 16 amino acids. Germline V gene sequence: CDR1 MGHRA, CDR2 YSYEKL. V lost 3 bases and J lost 0, with 13 bases in between. The CDR3 sequence is CASSQGGAGSTDTQYF. The CDR3 region has the DNA TGCGCCAGCAGCCAGGGGGGGGCAGGTAGCACAGATACGCAGTATTTT.

The V call is TRBV7-2, the J call TRBJ2-7, with TRBD2 matching 11 bases. CDR3 size: 15 residues. Germline CDR1 SGHTA, CDR2 FQGNSA. With V trimmed by 5 bases and J by 0 bases, 3 bases remained unmatched. CDR3 nucleotide sequence: TGTGCCAGCAGCCCACTAGCGGGAGCCTCCTACGAGCAGTACTTC. This translates into CASSPLAGASYEQYF.

The chain has TRBV11-2 and TRBJ2-5; tentative D call: TRBD2 (7 bases). Germline values: CDR1 SGHAT, CDR2 FQNNGV. The CDR3 runs 15 residues. The ends were cut back, 2 bases at V and 7 bases at J, with 17 bases in the middle. CDR3 coding DNA: TGTGCCAGCAGCTTACCAGAGGGGGGGCGGGGGACCCAGTACTTC. Its protein product is CASSLPEGGRGTQYF.

This chain uses TRBV11-3 with TRBJ1-1; 7 bases agree with TRBD1. CDR3 length: 14 residues. Per germline, CDR1 SGHNT and CDR2 YENEEA. J lost 11 bases, V lost 0 bases, and 9 bases had no gene match. CDR3 bases: TGTGCCAGCAGCTTAGATTTCGCGACAGGGACGGCTTTCTTT. Its translation: CASSLDFATGTAFF.

V is TRBV29-1 and J is TRBJ1-2; D is possibly TRBD1 (5 bases). The CDR3 totals 12 residues. Trimming cost V 2 bases and J 6 bases, with 10 bases left between them. Looked up from germline, CDR1 is SQVTM and CDR2 is ANQGSEA. The CDR3 protein is CSVESGWHGYTF. Written as DNA, the CDR3 is TGCAGCGTTGAATCAGGGTGGCATGGCTACACCTTC. The full variable domain, completed using reference TRBV29-1 and TRBJ1-2, is SAVISQKPSRDICQRGTSLTIQCQVDSQVTMMFWYRQQPGQSLTLIATANQGSEATYESGFVIDKFPISRPNLTFSTLTVSNMSPEDSSIYLCSVESGWHGYTFGSGTRLTVV.

The chain is built from TRBV19 and TRBJ2-5; the match to TRBD1 covers 11 bases. The trim removed 6 bases at V and 5 bases at J, leaving 8 bases unmatched. Germline V gene lookup returns CDR1 LNHDA and CDR2 SQIVND (reference sequence). The CDR3 totals 15 residues. CDR3 in DNA: TGTGCCAGTAGCCTCCGGGACAGGGGGACGGAGACCCAGTACTTC. It codes for CASSLRDRGTETQYF.

The V and J genes are TRBV9 and TRBJ2-5, with TRBD2 identical over 10 bases. The CDR3 sequence is 16 residues long. Trimming removed 0 bases from V and 5 bases from J; junction bases left unmatched: 7. CDR1 and CDR2 (germline): SGDLS, YYNGEE. The CDR3 sequence is CASSVDSGGLVETQYF. The CDR3 DNA follows: TGTGCCAGCAGCGTAGATAGCGGGGGGCTGGTGGAGACCCAGTACTTC. The whole variable domain, filled in from reference TRBV9 and TRBJ2-5, reads DSGVTQTPKHLITATGQRVTLRCSPRSGDLSVYWYQQSLDQGLQFLIQYYNGEERAKGNILERFSAQQFPDLHSELNLSSLELGDSALYFCASSVDSGGLVETQYFGPGTRLLVL.

Concerning this clone: At one end, the junction sequence differs from germline, possibly due to a read error. This chain uses TRBV29-1 with TRBJ2-1; the match to TRBD2 covers 11 bases. The CDR3 runs to 16 residues. Germline-derived CDR1 and CDR2 are SQVTM and ANQGSEA. The CDR3 DNA reads TGCAGCGTTGAAGTAGGGACTAGCGGCTCCGACAATGAGCAGTTCTTC. This codes for CSVEVGTSGSDNEQFF.

The chain combines TRBV5-1 with TRBJ1-1; 7 bases agree with TRBD1. Germline V gene sequence: CDR1 SGHRS, CDR2 YFSETQ. V shed 2 bases, J shed 5 bases, and the junction held 3 bases outside the gene matches. The CDR3 has 13 residues. CDR3: CASSFTGATEAFF. The CDR3 DNA reads TGCGCCAGCAGCTTCACAGGGGCAACTGAAGCTTTCTTT.

The CDR3 DNA reads TGCGCCAGCAGCCCCCGCGGGGGGGCGGATTCAGAGACCCAGTACTTC. Translating it yields CASSPRGGADSETQYF. The V call is TRBV5-1, the J call TRBJ2-5; 9 bases match TRBD2. There are 16 residues in the CDR3. Germline V gene data show CDR1 as SGHRS and CDR2 as YFSETQ. Unmatched junction bases numbered 11, after V lost 4 bases and J lost 4 bases.